The next 10 T cell receptor beta chains were all read from a single sample in a study of cytomegalovirus exposure and HLA in healthy donors. PCR used 60 Vbeta primers and 13 Jbeta primers. Measured with immunoSEQ multiplex PCR; TCRdb has only the in-frame clones, and not every one. The table includes 150,000 or so clones, 70% to 80% detected once. Sequencing was carried out using PBMCs. The source of these receptors is a man aged 25 to 40 in good health and CMV-seropositive.

V is TRBV28 and J is TRBJ1-2; no definite D call. This CDR3 spans 13 amino acids. Trimming took off 3 bases at V and 4 bases at J, with 9 bases between the two ends. Germline CDR1 is MDHEN and CDR2 is SYDVKM. The CDR3 loop is CASSFGRGYGYTF. In DNA form, the CDR3 reads TGTGCCAGCAGTTTCGGTCGGGGCTATGGCTACACCTTC.

The chain links TRBV5-6 to TRBJ2-4; D remains unclear. The CDR3 length is 14 residues. Germline CDR1 SGHDT, CDR2 YYEEEE. The ends were cut back, 3 bases at V and 0 bases at J, with 7 bases in the middle. CDR3 sequence (DNA): TGTGCCAGCAGCTCCGGGTCAGCCAAAAACATTCAGTACTTC. It translates to CASSSGSAKNIQYF. Drawing the rest from reference TRBV5-6 and TRBJ2-4, the complete variable domain is DAGVTQSPTHLIKTRGQQVTLRCSPKSGHDTVSWYQQALGQGPQFIFQYYEEEERQRGNFPDRFSGHQFPNYSSELNVNALLLGDSALYLCASSSGSAKNIQYFGAGTRLSVL.

The rearrangement uses TRBV30 and TRBJ1-2; D is possibly TRBD1 (6 bases). CDR3 length: 14 residues. Trimming stripped 3 bases from V and 4 bases from J, with 15 bases between. Germline CDR1 reads GTSNPN; CDR2 reads SVGIG (reference sequence). CDR3 region: CAWSTGLGSYGYTF. CDR3 in DNA: TGTGCCTGGAGCACAGGGTTGGGGAGCTATGGCTACACCTTC.

This chain joins TRBV28 and TRBJ2-1; TRBD2 matches 14 bases. The CDR3 totals 17 residues. Germline V lookup: CDR1 MDHEN, CDR2 SYDVKM. V lost 5 bases to trimming and J lost 5 bases; unmatched junction nucleotides: 8. CDR3 sequence (DNA): TGTGCCAGCAGTCCATGGACTAGCGGGAGGTCTAACAATGAGCAGTTCTTC. Encoded protein: CASSPWTSGRSNNEQFF. The full variable domain, in which reference TRBV28 and TRBJ2-1 provide the parts outside the CDR3, is DVKVTQSSRYLVKRTGEKVFLECVQDMDHENMFWYRQDPGLGLRLIYFSYDVKMKEKGDIPEGYSVSREKKERFSLILESASTNQTSMYLCASSPWTSGRSNNEQFFGPGTRLTVL.

The chain has TRBV7-8 and TRBJ1-4; 7 bases map to TRBD1. This CDR3 comprises 15 residues. Germline V gives CDR1 SGHVS, CDR2 FQNEAQ. Germline trimming cut 5 bases from V and 3 bases from J; bases unmatched to any gene: 6. This CDR3 reads CASSPQGTANEKLFF. CDR3 bases: TGTGCCAGCAGCCCCCAGGGGACAGCTAATGAAAAACTGTTTTTT.

J is TRBJ1-5 and V is TRBV4-3, with D tentatively TRBD1 (6 bases). Looked up from germline, CDR1 is LGHNA and CDR2 is YSLEER. This CDR3 has 15 amino acids. Trimming stripped 1 base from V and 5 bases from J, with 12 bases between. The CDR3 region is CASSQGTGPDQPQHF. As DNA, the CDR3 is TGCGCCAGCAGCCAAGGTACAGGGCCCGATCAGCCCCAGCATTTT.

Details on this clone: Its ends do not fully match the called genes, so a read error is possible. The V gene is TRBV18, the J gene TRBJ2-7, with a weak D call TRBD2 (8 bases). The germline CDR1 and CDR2 sequences are KGHSH and LQKENI. The CDR3 length is 14 residues. The CDR3 DNA follows: TGTGTCAGCTCCCTTAGCGGGACAGCCTACGAGCAGTACTTC. Translation gives CVSSLSGTAYEQYF.

This sequence joins TRBV30 and TRBJ2-2; 16 bases are shared with TRBD2. CDR1 and CDR2 from the germline V gene are GTSNPN and SVGIG (reference sequence). The CDR3 runs to 16 residues. J gave up 7 bases and V 7 bases, and 9 bases lay outside the gene matches. In DNA, the CDR3 is TGTGCCTCCGGGACTAGCGGGAGGGCCGACATCGGGGAGCTGTTTTTT. As protein: CASGTSGRADIGELFF.

For the CDR3, the DNA is TGTGCCAGCAGCCCGGACAGGGGGACGTGGGGAGAGACCCAGTACTTC. Encoded protein: CASSPDRGTWGETQYF. This sequence joins TRBV11-1 and TRBJ2-5, with 10 bases matching TRBD1. CDR3 length equals 16 residues. Germline assignment: CDR1 SGHAT and CDR2 FQDESV (reference sequence). Germline trimming cut 5 bases from V and 4 bases from J; bases unmatched to any gene: 10.

The gene calls are TRBV5-4 and TRBJ2-7; 9 bases agree with TRBD1. The CDR3 spans 16 residues. The germline V gene encodes CDR1 SGHNT and CDR2 YYREEE (reference sequence). V trimming: 4 bases; J trimming: 2 bases; junction bases outside the gene matches: 10. CDR3 sequence reads: CASSLAGGQGTYEQYF. In nucleotides, the CDR3 is TGTGCCAGCAGCCTTGCAGGGGGACAGGGTACCTACGAGCAGTACTTC.